This entry concerns a single T cell receptor (beta chain). Per the study methods: Amplified reference gene primers provided the basis for estimating nucleated cell counts. Here immunoSEQ multiplex PCR was the method, and the copy in TCRdb shows in-frame clones only, minus some. V, J and clone size were drawn from that table, and D and trimming were deduced from the DNA. This table has under 150,000 clones, 70% to 90% appearing once. V dropped 6 bases and J dropped 3 bases, with 11 bases sitting between them. The germline gives CDR1 LNHDA, CDR2 SQIVND (reference sequence). The CDR3 sequence is 13 residues long. This sample is drawn from a study of blood T cell repertoires in COVID-19. About the research overall: From the United States, Italy and Spain came samples of acute and convalescent COVID-19. Sources were T cells, B-cell-depleted T cells, or PBMCs; the material itself was cDNA or gDNA.

The chain employs TRBV19 and TRBJ1-1, with unresolved D. Sequencing was done on a sample of peripheral blood. The receptor was isolated from a middle-aged woman with active or convalescent COVID-19. CDR3 sequence: CASSPPFDTEAFF. In DNA, the CDR3 is TGTGCCAGTAGCCCTCCGTTTGACACTGAAGCTTTCTTT.